This is a list of T cell receptor beta chains from one sample in a study of CD8+CD57+ T cells in acquired aplastic anemia. TCRdb itself ran the reads through MiXCR, one entry per CDR3 protein. In the table there are 100,000 to 150,000 distinct CDR3 sequences, approximately 40% of which are singletons. Source material: sorted CD4+, CD8+, or CD8+CD57+ T cells (not recorded which) from PBMCs. These TCRs come from a human donor with aplastic anemia. CDR3s include the opening cysteine and the closing phenylalanine or tryptophan. D genes are given only for firm matches. Size is omitted from some rows. Given values are once, few, many or a class for expanded clones.

d_gene	j_gene	v_gene	abundance	CDR3aa	CDR3nt
.	TRBJ1-3	TRBV7-8	many	CASSFDGVGSGNTIYF	TGTGCCAGCAGCTTCGACGGAGTGGGCTCTGGAAACACCATATATTTT
.	TRBJ1-2	TRBV2	.	CASSSRRDYGYTF	TGTGCCAGCAGTTCTCGCCGGGACTATGGCTACACCTTC
TRBD1	TRBJ1-2	TRBV4-2	many	CASSQGGQYTNYGYTF	TGTGCCAGCAGCCAAGGGGGACAGTACACTAACTATGGCTACACCTTC
TRBD1	TRBJ1-2	TRBV12-3/TRBV12-4	.	CASGDRDYGYTF	TGTGCCAGCGGGGACAGGGACTATGGCTACACCTTC
TRBD1	TRBJ1-5	TRBV6-1	many	CASSLWTGGLSNQPQHF	TGTGCCAGCAGTCTTTGGACAGGGGGCTTGAGCAATCAGCCCCAGCATTTT
TRBD1	TRBJ2-5	TRBV2	many	CASSDPRGLGETQYF	TGTGCCAGCAGTGACCCCAGGGGGCTGGGAGAGACCCAGTACTTC
.	TRBJ1-2	TRBV7-2	many	CASSLDWGSPGGYTF	TGTGCCAGCAGCTTAGATTGGGGGAGTCCAGGCGGCTACACCTTC
.	TRBJ1-1	TRBV29-1	.	CSVGTVNTEAFF	TGCAGCGTGGGGACGGTGAACACTGAAGCTTTCTTT
.	TRBJ2-1	TRBV7-6	few	CASSLGALNEQFF	TGTGCCAGCAGCTTAGGGGCACTGAATGAGCAGTTCTTC
.	TRBJ1-2	TRBV5-5	few	CASSLTGVRGYGYTF	TGTGCCAGCAGCCTCACCGGTGTCAGAGGCTATGGCTACACCTTC
.	TRBJ2-1	TRBV2	.	CASKLMSQFF	TGTGCCAGCAAGCTTATGTCTCAGTTCTTC
.	TRBJ2-2	TRBV11-2	many	CASSFSRQNTGELFF	TGTGCCAGCAGCTTCTCTCGGCAGAACACCGGGGAGCTGTTTTTT
.	TRBJ1-2	TRBV18	few	CASSKAGVEEANYGYTF	TGTGCCAGCTCCAAAGCGGGGGTCGAAGAAGCTAACTATGGCTACACCTTC
.	TRBJ2-5	TRBV14	.	CAGSQGIFRETQYF	TGTGCCGGCAGCCAAGGTATTTTCAGAGAGACCCAGTACTTC
TRBD1	TRBJ1-3	TRBV12-3/TRBV12-4	many	CASSLNRGQGNTIYF	TGTGCCAGCAGTTTGAATAGGGGGCAAGGAAACACCATATATTTT
TRBD1	TRBJ1-1	TRBV3-1	many	CASSRDRATEAFF	TGTGCCAGCAGCCGGGACAGGGCCACTGAAGCTTTCTTT
.	TRBJ1-6	TRBV24-1	many	CATSDPATDQSSYNSPLHF	TGTGCCACCAGTGATCCTGCGACGGACCAGAGCTCCTATAATTCACCCCTCCACTTT
.	TRBJ2-2	TRBV4-2	.	CASSQAQGGAGELFF	TGTGCCAGCAGCCAAGCGCAGGGGGGAGCCGGGGAGCTGTTTTTT
.	TRBJ2-2	TRBV2	many	CASSTFQGGPGELFF	TGTGCCAGCAGTACATTCCAGGGGGGGCCCGGGGAGCTGTTTTTT
TRBD1	TRBJ2-1	TRBV24-1	.	CATSAMTGGSEQFF	TGTGCCACCAGTGCTATGACAGGGGGGAGTGAGCAGTTCTTC